Listed here are 31 T cell receptor beta chains from one sample, sequenced in a study of blood T cell repertoires in COVID-19. Assay: immunoSEQ multiplex PCR; the TCRdb copy retains only in-frame clones and omits some. This sample has around 230,000 clones; roughly nine tenths occur once, and the top ten carry just over 0.7%. Material for sequencing was peripheral blood. The receptors here all came from a man aged 35 to 55 with acute or convalescent COVID-19.

The V and J genes are TRBV5-4 and TRBJ2-5, with D possibly TRBD2 on 6 matching bases. This CDR3 is built from 14 residues. Trimming removed 4 bases from V and 2 bases from J, with 12 bases in between. The V gene's germline CDR1 is SGHNT and CDR2 YYREEE (reference sequence). Here the CDR3 reads CASSIRAGQETQYF. As DNA, the CDR3 is TGTGCCAGCAGCATCAGGGCGGGGCAAGAGACCCAGTACTTC.

The V and J genes are TRBV6-5 and TRBJ1-1, with TRBD1 identical over 8 bases. In germline, CDR1 is MNHEY, CDR2 SVGAGI. The CDR3 has 13 amino acids. The V and J ends lost 4 bases and 8 bases, in that order; junction bases with no gene match: 6. The CDR3 region has the DNA TGTGCCAGCAGTTTGACAGGGGTATCGGAAGCTTTCTTT. Encoded protein: CASSLTGVSEAFF.

The chain links TRBV7-9 to TRBJ1-4, with a possible D match to TRBD1 (5 bases). V lost 6 bases and J 2 bases, leaving 7 bases between the germline ends. The CDR3 spans 13 residues. CDR1 and CDR2 (germline): SEHNR, FQNEAQ (reference sequence). In DNA, the CDR3 is TGTGCCAGCAGGGACACGACTAATGAAAAACTGTTTTTT. It translates to CASRDTTNEKLFF. Full variable domain (missing parts from reference TRBV7-9 and TRBJ1-4): DTGVSQNPRHKITKRGQNVTFRCDPISEHNRLYWYRQTLGQGPEFLTYFQNEAQLEKSRLLSDRFSAERPKGSFSTLEIQRTEQGDSAMYLCASRDTTNEKLFFGSGTQLSVL.

This clone was seen a single time. V and J are TRBV24-1 and TRBJ2-1; perhaps TRBD2 as D (6 bases). Germline V gene sequence: CDR1 KGHDR, CDR2 SFDVKD. The CDR3 has 14 amino acids. Trimming removed 4 bases from V and 10 bases from J, with 16 bases in between. The CDR3 DNA is TGTGCCACCAGTGACTCTGGACCGAGCGGGGAGCAGTTCTTC. Translation gives CATSDSGPSGEQFF.

The chain uses TRBV5-1 and TRBJ2-4, with 7 nucleotides matching TRBD1. The CDR3 totals 18 residues. From germline, CDR1 is SGHRS and CDR2 YFSETQ. J was trimmed by 1 base and V by 2 bases; bases with no gene match: 12. The CDR3 coding sequence is TGCGCCAGCAGCTTCGGCCTCGGACAGGACGGGGCCAAAAACATTCAGTACTTC. It specifies CASSFGLGQDGAKNIQYF.

V is TRBV9 and J is TRBJ2-7, with 10 bases identical to TRBD2. V shed 0 bases and J 3 bases; nucleotides not matched to a gene: 3. In germline, CDR1 is SGDLS, CDR2 YYNGEE. This CDR3 spans 15 amino acids. The CDR3 DNA reads TGTGCCAGCAGCGTAGGGAGCGGGAGGGGCTACGAGCAGTACTTC. This translates into CASSVGSGRGYEQYF. Full variable domain (remainder filled in from reference TRBV9 and TRBJ2-7): DSGVTQTPKHLITATGQRVTLRCSPRSGDLSVYWYQQSLDQGLQFLIQYYNGEERAKGNILERFSAQQFPDLHSELNLSSLELGDSALYFCASSVGSGRGYEQYFGPGTRLTVT.

CDR3 coding DNA: TGTGCCAGCAGTCCCGGGACAGGGATAAACAATGAGCAGTTCTTC. It specifies CASSPGTGINNEQFF. V is TRBV28 and J is TRBJ2-1; 9 bases align to TRBD1. The trim removed 5 bases at V and 5 bases at J, leaving 7 bases unmatched. Germline V gene data show CDR1 as MDHEN and CDR2 as SYDVKM. The CDR3 totals 15 residues.

V is TRBV7-9 and J is TRBJ1-4, with D possibly TRBD1 on 5 matching bases. V lost 4 bases to trimming and J lost 4 bases, with 16 bases between them. Germline assignment: CDR1 SEHNR and CDR2 FQNEAQ (reference sequence). CDR3 length: 16 amino acids. CDR3 coding DNA: TGTGCCAGCAGCTCCCTCGGGGGACTATTTAATGAAAAACTGTTTTTT. It is translated as CASSSLGGLFNEKLFF.

The chain is built from TRBV25-1 and TRBJ1-2; the D gene is possibly TRBD1 (6 bases). Deletions cut 8 bases from V and 2 bases from J, with 21 bases between. From germline, CDR1 is MGHDK and CDR2 SYGVNS. The CDR3 extends over 16 amino acids. The chain's CDR3 is CASAAAGVWKNYGYTF. The CDR3 DNA follows: TGTGCCAGCGCGGCGGCAGGGGTATGGAAAAACTATGGCTACACCTTC.

This chain uses TRBV20-1 with TRBJ2-4; 12 bases match TRBD2. V shed 3 bases and J 0 bases; nucleotides not matched to a gene: 15. Germline CDR1 reads DFQATT; CDR2 reads SNEGSKA (reference sequence). This CDR3 is 20 amino acids long. The CDR3 here is CSASGLAGGDRAVAKNIQYF. The CDR3 region has the DNA TGCAGTGCTAGTGGGCTAGCGGGAGGGGACAGGGCTGTAGCCAAAAACATTCAGTACTTC.

V is TRBV6-5 and J is TRBJ2-2; 7 bases are shared with TRBD2. CDR1 is MNHEY and CDR2 is SVGAGI in the germline V gene. The CDR3 covers 15 residues. Trimming cost V 6 bases and J 1 base; bases outside gene matches: 5. CDR3 sequence (DNA): TGTGCCAGCAGAGGCCGGGGGGAGAACACCGGGGAGCTGTTTTTT. This sequence encodes CASRGRGENTGELFF.

V usage is TRBV10-3 and J usage is TRBJ1-5; D remains ambiguous. The V end was cut by 5 bases, the J end by 8 bases, with 4 bases between. Germline CDR1 is ENHRY and CDR2 is SYGVKD. The CDR3 sequence is 10 residues long. The CDR3 spells CAISTKPQHF. In DNA form, the CDR3 reads TGTGCCATCAGTACTAAGCCCCAGCATTTT.

A few counts support this clone. The chain employs TRBV18 and TRBJ1-1; no reliable D call. V was shortened by 4 bases and J by 10 bases, with 16 bases between the two germline ends. The CDR3 has 13 residues. Looked up from germline, CDR1 is KGHSH and CDR2 is LQKENI. CDR3 in amino acids: CASSREAIRGAFF. The CDR3 nucleotides are TGTGCCAGCTCACGGGAGGCTATCAGAGGAGCTTTCTTT.

This clone showed up just a few times. The chain links TRBV4-3 to TRBJ1-6; TRBD1 agrees at 9 bases. Germline lookup yields CDR1 LGHNA and CDR2 YSLEER. Germline trimming cut 3 bases from V and 10 bases from J; bases unmatched to any gene: 7. This CDR3 has 15 residues. This CDR3 is CASSQDRGRGSPLHF. CDR3 nucleotides: TGCGCCAGCAGCCAGGACAGGGGACGGGGATCACCCCTCCACTTT.

The V gene is TRBV7-3, the J gene TRBJ2-3; tentatively, D is TRBD1 (5 bases). CDR1 SGHTA and CDR2 FQGTGA come from the germline V gene. V lost 2 bases to trimming and J lost 5 bases, with 8 bases between them. The CDR3 extends over 13 amino acids. The CDR3 DNA sequence: TGTGCCAGCAGCTTACAGGGAAAAGATACGCAGTATTTT. Translated: CASSLQGKDTQYF.

The chain recombines TRBV9 with TRBJ1-1; TRBD1 matches at 8 bases. J gave up 3 bases and V 3 bases, and 10 bases lay outside the gene matches. The CDR3 length is 16 residues. The germline gives CDR1 SGDLS, CDR2 YYNGEE. The CDR3 region is CASSGQDRAVYTEAFF. In nucleotides, the CDR3 is TGTGCCAGCAGCGGACAGGACAGGGCGGTGTACACTGAAGCTTTCTTT.

The rearrangement links TRBV27 to TRBJ1-2, with D possibly being TRBD1 (5 bases). Per germline, CDR1 MNHEY and CDR2 SMNVEV (reference sequence). CDR3 length: 13 residues. The ends were cut back, 9 bases at V and 2 bases at J, with 13 bases in the middle. CDR3 loop: CASGAGLNYGYTF. Here the CDR3 DNA reads TGTGCCAGTGGGGCAGGGCTCAACTATGGCTACACCTTC.

The genes are TRBV27 and TRBJ1-5; D is ambiguous. The CDR3 has 15 residues. Trimming removed 1 base from V and 7 bases from J, with 14 bases in between. Germline assignment: CDR1 MNHEY and CDR2 SMNVEV (reference sequence). CDR3 protein: CASSLYSGSRQPQHF. CDR3 nucleotide sequence: TGTGCCAGCAGTTTATATTCCGGGAGCCGCCAGCCCCAGCATTTT.

The chain combines TRBV11-2 with TRBJ1-2, with 8 bases that match TRBD1. Losses at the gene ends were 3 bases for V and 4 bases for J; bases not matched to a gene: 4. Germline values: CDR1 SGHAT, CDR2 FQNNGV. The CDR3 extends over 14 amino acids. The CDR3 is CASSFGQGPYGYTF. CDR3 bases: TGTGCCAGCAGCTTCGGACAGGGCCCCTATGGCTACACCTTC.

The chain uses TRBV6-5 and TRBJ2-1; a possible D gene is TRBD1 (6 bases). V lost 0 bases and J lost 8, with 14 bases in between. The CDR3 runs 15 residues. Looked up from germline, CDR1 is MNHEY and CDR2 is SVGAGI. The CDR3 spells CASSYSDHYRDEQFF. In nucleotides, the CDR3 is TGTGCCAGCAGTTACTCAGACCACTACAGGGATGAGCAGTTCTTC.

V gene TRBV13 combines with J gene TRBJ1-1; D perhaps matches TRBD1 (6 bases). Germline V CDR1 and CDR2: PRHDT, FYEKMQ (reference sequence). This CDR3 has 16 amino acids. The germline V and J ends were trimmed by 0 bases and 0 bases, with 11 bases remaining between them. The CDR3 here is CASSLGGGRVNTEAFF. The CDR3 DNA reads TGTGCCAGCAGCTTAGGAGGGGGGAGGGTGAACACTGAAGCTTTCTTT.

The chain couples TRBV7-3 to TRBJ1-6; 10 bases align to TRBD1. This CDR3 is built from 15 residues. Germline V gene sequence: CDR1 SGHTA, CDR2 FQGTGA. J gave up 9 bases and V 1 base, and 3 bases lay outside the gene matches. CDR3 in DNA: TGTGCCAGCAGCTTAATGGGGACAGGGGTTTCACCCCTCCACTTT. Amino acid sequence: CASSLMGTGVSPLHF. The full variable domain, completed using reference TRBV7-3 and TRBJ1-6, is GAGVSQTPSNKVTEKGKYVELRCDPISGHTALYWYRQSLGQGPEFLIYFQGTGAADDSGLPNDRFFAVRPEGSVSTLKIQRTERGDSAVYLCASSLMGTGVSPLHFGNGTRLTVT.

This chain links TRBV4-1 with TRBJ1-1, with D perhaps TRBD1 (5 bases). The V end lost 1 base, the J end lost 0 bases, and 9 bases lay between the germline ends. This CDR3 is 15 amino acids long. CDR1 MGHRA and CDR2 YSYEKL come from the germline V gene. CDR3 bases: TGCGCCAGCAGCCAAGTCGGGGGGATGAACACTGAAGCTTTCTTT. Translating gives CASSQVGGMNTEAFF.

This clone was recorded once. This chain connects TRBV7-9 to TRBJ2-3; D remains ambiguous. CDR3 size: 15 residues. Trimming stripped 2 bases from V and 0 bases from J, with 9 bases between. CDR1 SEHNR and CDR2 FQNEAQ come from the germline V gene (reference sequence). The CDR3 region is CASSLSDSSTDTQYF. DNA of the CDR3: TGTGCCAGCAGCTTAAGCGATTCTAGCACAGATACGCAGTATTTT.

This chain uses TRBV4-1 with TRBJ2-3; the D is unclear. The CDR3 has 16 residues. The germline gives CDR1 MGHRA, CDR2 YSYEKL. Deletions cut 1 base from V and 0 bases from J, with 11 bases between. CDR3 DNA: TGCGCCAGCAGCCAAGGTGCGGCCCCAAGCACAGATACGCAGTATTTT. Its protein product is CASSQGAAPSTDTQYF.

As DNA, the CDR3 is TGCGCCAGCAGCTCCGACAGGGGGCTGGGTGGCTACACCTTC. Its protein product is CASSSDRGLGGYTF. This chain uses TRBV5-1 with TRBJ1-2, with 10 bases that match TRBD1. Germline V lookup: CDR1 SGHRS, CDR2 YFSETQ. The CDR3 has 14 residues. V lost 3 bases and J lost 7; bases outside the gene matches: 6.

The V call is TRBV30, the J call TRBJ2-7, with 9 positions matching TRBD1. This CDR3 spans 14 amino acids. Germline values: CDR1 GTSNPN, CDR2 SVGIG (reference sequence). The junction had 13 bases not matched to a gene; V was cut back by 7 bases and J by 6 bases. CDR3 loop: CASDQGQGFAEQYF. CDR3 in DNA: TGTGCCTCGGACCAGGGACAGGGCTTCGCCGAGCAGTACTTC. Supplemented by reference TRBV30 and TRBJ2-7, the full variable domain reads SQTIHQWPATLVQPVGSPLSLECTVEGTSNPNLYWYRQAAGRGLQLLFYSVGIGQISSEVPQNLSASRPQDRQFILSSKKLLLSDSGFYLCASDQGQGFAEQYFGPGTRLTVT.

V and J are TRBV30 and TRBJ2-7; TRBD1 might be the D (5 bases). The CDR3 extends over 13 amino acids. V was cut by 6 bases and J by 0 bases, with 12 bases left in between. Germline V gives CDR1 GTSNPN, CDR2 SVGIG (reference sequence). The CDR3 bases are TGTGCCTGTGTCAGGGTATCCTCCTACGAGCAGTACTTC. Protein sequence: CACVRVSSYEQYF.

The V and J genes are TRBV10-3 and TRBJ2-1, with D uncertain. CDR1 and CDR2 from the germline V gene are ENHRY and SYGVKD. V was trimmed by 4 bases and J by 3 bases, leaving 7 bases between them. The CDR3 has 13 amino acids. CDR3 in amino acids: CAISVGGYNEQFF. The CDR3 DNA sequence: TGTGCCATCAGTGTAGGCGGCTACAATGAGCAGTTCTTC.

The rearrangement uses TRBV5-8 and TRBJ1-5; 7 nucleotides line up with TRBD1. After removal of 2 bases from V and 2 bases from J, the junction contained 4 bases not matched to a gene. The CDR3 contains 15 residues. Germline loops: CDR1 SGHTS, CDR2 YDEGEE. For the CDR3, the DNA is TGTGCCAGCAGCTTCGACAGGGTAGGCAATCAGCCCCAGCATTTT. Amino acids: CASSFDRVGNQPQHF.

The chain combines TRBV4-2 with TRBJ1-4, with TRBD1 identical over 7 bases. The CDR3 consists of 15 residues. The V gene end was trimmed by 1 base and the J gene end by 7 bases; junction bases not matched to a gene: 6. Germline CDR1 reads LGHNA; CDR2 reads YNFKEQ. The CDR3, as DNA: TGTGCCAGCAGCCAAGTCGACAGGGAAGGTGAAAAACTGTTTTTT. Encoded protein: CASSQVDREGEKLFF.